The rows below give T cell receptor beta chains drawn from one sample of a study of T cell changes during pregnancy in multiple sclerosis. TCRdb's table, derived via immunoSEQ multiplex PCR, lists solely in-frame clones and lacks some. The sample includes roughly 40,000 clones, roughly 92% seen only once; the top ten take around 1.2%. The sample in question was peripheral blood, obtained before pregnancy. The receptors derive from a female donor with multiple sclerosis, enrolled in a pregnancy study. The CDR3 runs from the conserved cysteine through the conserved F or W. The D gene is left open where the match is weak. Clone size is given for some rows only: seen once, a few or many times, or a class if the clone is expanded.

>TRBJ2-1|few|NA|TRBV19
TGTGCCAGTAGTAGGGGCGGAGACTACAATGAGCAGTTCTTC
CASSRGGDYNEQFF
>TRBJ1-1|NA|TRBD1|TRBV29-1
TGCAGCGCCGGACAGGGGGCCAACACTGAAGCTTTCTTT
CSAGQGANTEAFF
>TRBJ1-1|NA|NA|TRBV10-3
TGTGCCATCAGTGGGCTCACTGAAGCTTTCTTT
CAISGLTEAFF
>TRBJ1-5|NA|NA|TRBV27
TGTGCCAGCAGTGGGTGGAGGGATCAGCCCCAGCATTTT
CASSGWRDQPQHF
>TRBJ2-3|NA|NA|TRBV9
TGTGCCAGCAGCGCCGATGCAGGGGGGAGCACAGATACGCAGTATTTT
CASSADAGGSTDTQYF
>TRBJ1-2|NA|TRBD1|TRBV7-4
TGTGCCAGCAGCTCATCGACAGGGAGGAACTATGGCTACACCTTC
CASSSSTGRNYGYTF
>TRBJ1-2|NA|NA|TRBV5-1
TGCGCCAGCAGCCCGGCGAGGTTCAACTATGGCTACACCTTC
CASSPARFNYGYTF
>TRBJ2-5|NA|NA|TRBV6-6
TGTGCCAGCAGCCGAGGACTAAAAGAGACCCAGTACTTC
CASSRGLKETQYF
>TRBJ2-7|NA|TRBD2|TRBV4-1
TGCGCCAGCAGCCTCGGGACTAGCGGGAGTATGCAGTACTTC
CASSLGTSGSMQYF
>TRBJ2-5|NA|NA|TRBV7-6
TGTGCCAGCAGCCTAGGAGGGCGGCGGCAAGAGACCCAGTACTTC
CASSLGGRRQETQYF
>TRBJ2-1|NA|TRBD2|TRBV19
TGTGCCAGTAGTATAGACCGGGGACTAGCGGGAGTACATGAGCAGTTCTTC
CASSIDRGLAGVHEQFF
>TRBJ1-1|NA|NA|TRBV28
TGTGCCAGCAGTTTCGTTGACCGGGACACTGAAGCTTTCTTT
CASSFVDRDTEAFF
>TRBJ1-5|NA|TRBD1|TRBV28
TGTGCCAGCAGTCCCCCGGGACAGGGCCATCAGCCCCAGCATTTT
CASSPPGQGHQPQHF
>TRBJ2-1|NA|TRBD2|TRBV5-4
TGTGCCAGCAGCTTCGCGGGAGGTCTTCCTCTTAATGAGCAGTTCTTC
CASSFAGGLPLNEQFF
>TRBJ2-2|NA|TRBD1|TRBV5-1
TGCGCCAGCAGCTTTGGCGACAGGGTAACCGGGGAGCTGTTTTTT
CASSFGDRVTGELFF
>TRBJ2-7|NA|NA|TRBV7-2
TGTGCCAGCAGCTCGTACGGCTACGAGCAGTACTTC
CASSSYGYEQYF
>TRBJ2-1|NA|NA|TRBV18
TGTGCCAGCTCAGGGAGCTCCTACAATGAGCAGTTCTTC
CASSGSSYNEQFF
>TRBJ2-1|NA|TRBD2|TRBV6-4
TGTGCCAGCAGTAGACTAGCGGAGGCCTACAATGAGCAGTTCTTC
CASSRLAEAYNEQFF
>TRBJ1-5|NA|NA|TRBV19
TGTGCCAGTAGTATTTCTTTCCAGGGCTATCAGCCCCAGCATTTT
CASSISFQGYQPQHF
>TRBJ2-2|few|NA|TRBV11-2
TGTGCCAGCAGCCTTAAACAGTACGGCACCGGGGAGCTGTTTTTT
CASSLKQYGTGELFF
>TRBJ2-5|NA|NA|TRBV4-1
TGCGCCAGCAGCCAATACCCGGGTCAAGAGACCCAGTACTTC
CASSQYPGQETQYF
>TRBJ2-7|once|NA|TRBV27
TGTGCCAGCAGCGGGTACCCTCCAGGGAAATCCTACGAGCAGTACTTC
CASSGYPPGKSYEQYF
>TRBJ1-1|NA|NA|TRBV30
TGTGCCTGGAATCGGGGATCGAACACTGAAGCTTTCTTT
CAWNRGSNTEAFF
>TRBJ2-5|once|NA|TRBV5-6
TGTGCCAGCAGCCAAATAGCGCAAGAGACCCAGTACTTC
CASSQIAQETQYF
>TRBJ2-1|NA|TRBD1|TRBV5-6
TGTGCCAGCAGCTTCTTGCGCGGGACAGGGATCCATGAGCAGTTCTTC
CASSFLRGTGIHEQFF
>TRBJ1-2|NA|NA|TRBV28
TGTGCCATCCCCGGGGGGTTGGGGTATGGCTACACCTTC
CAIPGGLGYGYTF
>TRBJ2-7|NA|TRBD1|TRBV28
TGTGCCAGCAGTTGGGTTTCCGGGACAGCCTACGAGCAGTACTTC
CASSWVSGTAYEQYF
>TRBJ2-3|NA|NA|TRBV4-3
TGCGCCAGCAGCCCAGGCGCCGACCGGGGGACAGATACGCAGTATTTT
CASSPGADRGTDTQYF
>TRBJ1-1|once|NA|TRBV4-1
TGCGCCAGCAGCCGCACAGGGATTTTCGAGGGGACTGAAGCTTTCTTT
CASSRTGIFEGTEAFF
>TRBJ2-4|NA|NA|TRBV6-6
TGTGCCAGCAGCACAGTACTAGCCAAAAACATTCAGTACTTC
CASSTVLAKNIQYF
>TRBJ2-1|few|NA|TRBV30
TGTGTTTTGGGGGGAGGTGAGCAGTTCTTC
CVLGGGEQFF
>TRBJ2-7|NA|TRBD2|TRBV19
TGTGCCAGTAGTTCTAGCGGAATCCACGAGCAGTACTTC
CASSSSGIHEQYF
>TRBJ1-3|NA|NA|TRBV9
TGTGCCAGCAGCGTAGGGGCAGACGGAAACACCATATATTTT
CASSVGADGNTIYF
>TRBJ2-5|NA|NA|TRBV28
TGTGCCAGCAGTTTCCAGGTTCGTGAGACCCAGTACTTC
CASSFQVRETQYF
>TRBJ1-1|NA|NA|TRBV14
TGTGCCAGCAGCCCGTCCGTAAACACTGAAGCTTTCTTT
CASSPSVNTEAFF
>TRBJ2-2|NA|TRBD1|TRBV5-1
TGCGCCAGCAGCTTCACCGGGACAGGGTCCACCGGGGAGCTGTTTTTT
CASSFTGTGSTGELFF
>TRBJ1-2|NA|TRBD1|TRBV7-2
TGTGCCAGCAGCTCGACCCCGCCAGGGGGGTCTGGCTACACCTTC
CASSSTPPGGSGYTF
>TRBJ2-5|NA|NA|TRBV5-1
TGCGCCAGCAGTGGGCAGGGGGACTACCAAGAGACCCAGTACTTC
CASSGQGDYQETQYF
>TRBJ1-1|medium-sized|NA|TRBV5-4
TGTGCCAGCAGCTTGCAGTCGAACACTGAAGCTTTCTTT
CASSLQSNTEAFF
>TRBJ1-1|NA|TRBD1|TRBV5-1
TGCGCCAGCAGCGCGGGGACAGGGGTGGACACTGAAGCTTTCTTT
CASSAGTGVDTEAFF
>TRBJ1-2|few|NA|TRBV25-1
TGTGCCACTCTGGGGCCGCCTAACTATGGCTACACCTTC
CATLGPPNYGYTF
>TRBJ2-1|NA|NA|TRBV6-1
TGTGCCAGCAGTGATTTGAGTGAGCAGTTCTTC
CASSDLSEQFF
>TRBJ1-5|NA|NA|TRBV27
TGTGCCAGCAGTTTAGGGGGGAGTGGAAAGCCCCAGCATTTT
CASSLGGSGKPQHF